The present entry profiles one T cell receptor (beta chain) with its context. Its target is not known. This sample was included in a study of cytomegalovirus exposure and HLA in healthy donors. General study points: Presence/absence analysis assumed near-uniform sequencing depth across donors. It was confirmed in vitro that a few of the CMV-associated chains were specific for CMV antigens. Later analysis found that TCR beta chains associated with HLA were more clonally expanded than other, equally common chains. Accurate prediction of most subjects' HLA-A and HLA-B alleles from TCR beta sequences was reported.

The germline V gene has CDR1 SGHTA and CDR2 FQGTGA. CDR3 length: 14 residues. V shed 2 bases and J shed 9 bases, with 14 bases lying between them. It was with 60 Vbeta and 13 Jbeta primers that the PCR ran. The protocol was immunoSEQ multiplex PCR, while the TCRdb copy is restricted to in-frame clones and leaves out a portion. The sample lists 95,000 or so clones; about four fifths were seen once. This rearrangement joins TRBV7-3 to TRBJ2-1; a possible D gene is TRBD2 (5 bases). The TCR comes from a woman in her sixties or seventies in good health and CMV-seropositive. The sample consisted of PBMCs. The CDR3 coding sequence is TGTGCCAGCAGCTTATCCCCCAGCGAGGGTGAGCAGTTCTTC. As protein: CASSLSPSEGEQFF. The full variable domain, completed using reference TRBV7-3 and TRBJ2-1, is GAGVSQTPSNKVTEKGKYVELRCDPISGHTALYWYRQSLGQGPEFLIYFQGTGAADDSGLPNDRFFAVRPEGSVSTLKIQRTERGDSAVYLCASSLSPSEGEQFFGPGTRLTVL.